This is a list of T cell receptor beta chains from one sample in a study of somatic mutations in cytotoxic T cells in rheumatoid arthritis. Here immunoSEQ multiplex PCR was the method, and the copy in TCRdb shows in-frame clones only, minus some. Of approximately 4,000 clones listed, approximately 74% were seen once; the top ten hold roughly 23%. The sample consisted of CD8+ T cells sorted from blood. These receptors were obtained from an adult with rheumatoid arthritis. CDR3s include the opening cysteine and the closing phenylalanine or tryptophan. A D gene is named only where the DNA matches it firmly. Size tells how often a clone was seen (once, few, many) or the class of an expanded clone, and some rows leave it out.

-	TRBJ2-7	TRBV6-1	-	TGTGCCAGCACCGAGGGCGGCGACGAGCAGTACTTC	CASTEGGDEQYF
-	TRBJ1-4	TRBV7-9	-	TGTGCCAGCAGCTCAACCAGGGGAAGTGAAAAACTGTTTTTT	CASSSTRGSEKLFF
-	TRBJ1-4	TRBV7-9	-	TGTGCCAGCAGCACCTTAGACAGGACTAATGAAAAACTGTTTTTT	CASSTLDRTNEKLFF
-	TRBJ2-7	TRBV6-1	-	TGTGCCAGCAGTGAAAGGAGCGGGTGGAGCTCCTACGAGCAGTACTTC	CASSERSGWSSYEQYF
-	TRBJ1-1	TRBV19	-	TGTGCCAGTAGTGTTAGCGCTGAAGCTTTCTTT	CASSVSAEAFF
-	TRBJ2-3	TRBV18	-	TGTGCCAGCTCACCACCATTTCCGGGAACAGATACGCAGTATTTT	CASSPPFPGTDTQYF
-	TRBJ2-3	TRBV13	-	TGTGCCAGCAGCTTACGTTGGGGTGGGAAACGCACAGATACGCAGTATTTT	CASSLRWGGKRTDTQYF
-	TRBJ2-2	TRBV2	TRBD2	TGTGCCAGCAGTGAGTCGACTAGCGACACCGGGGAGCTGTTTTTT	CASSESTSDTGELFF
-	TRBJ1-2	TRBV11-2	-	TGTGCCAGCAGCCGGTCAGGTTATGGCTACACCTTC	CASSRSGYGYTF
-	TRBJ1-2	TRBV29-1	TRBD1	TGCAGCGCTCCGGACAGGGAGGGCTATGGCTACACCTTC	CSAPDREGYGYTF
-	TRBJ1-4	TRBV27	-	TGTGCCAGCAGTTCAAATGAAAAACTGTTTTTT	CASSSNEKLFF
-	TRBJ2-7	TRBV5-1	-	TGCGCCAGCAGCTTGGGGTACGAGCAGTACTTC	CASSLGYEQYF
few	TRBJ2-1	TRBV18	-	TGTGCCAGCCACCCCCAGGAGTTTTTCAACAATGAGCAGTTCTTC	CASHPQEFFNNEQFF
-	TRBJ1-1	TRBV30	TRBD1	TGTGCCTGGAGTGTCCCCGGACAGGGACCGGCGGGTACTGAAGCTTTCTTT	CAWSVPGQGPAGTEAFF
-	TRBJ1-1	TRBV7-9	TRBD1	TGTGCCAGCAGCCCCCAGGGGGCGAACACTGAAGCTTTCTTT	CASSPQGANTEAFF
few	TRBJ2-7	TRBV28	TRBD1	TGTGCCAGCCATAAGGGACAGGGGCAACTCGCCGAGCAGTACTTC	CASHKGQGQLAEQYF
-	TRBJ1-5	TRBV4-1	TRBD1	TGCGCCAGCAGCCCTCCAGGGGGGGGACAGCCCCAGCATTTT	CASSPPGGGQPQHF
-	TRBJ2-2	TRBV6-1	TRBD1	TGTGCCAGCGGCTTAGGGACAGGGTTCCCCGGGGAGCTGTTTTTT	CASGLGTGFPGELFF
-	TRBJ2-5	TRBV7-9	-	TGTGCCAGCAGCTTGGTGGAAGAGACCCAGTACTTC	CASSLVEETQYF
-	TRBJ1-1	TRBV6-6	TRBD1	TGTGCCAGCAGCTCACAGGGGTCAAAAGCTTTCTTT	CASSSQGSKAFF
-	TRBJ2-1	TRBV28	-	TGTGCCAGCAGAGGGGGGACAGACTACAATGAGCAGTTCTTC	CASRGGTDYNEQFF
-	TRBJ2-7	TRBV7-2	-	TGTGCCAGCAGCTTAGGCGTTACCTACGAGCAGTACTTC	CASSLGVTYEQYF
-	TRBJ2-7	TRBV7-7	-	TGTGCCAGCAGCTTAGGGCAGGGCCCTAACTACGAGCAGTACTTC	CASSLGQGPNYEQYF
-	TRBJ1-1	TRBV5-1	-	TGCGCCAGCCGAAGGGGGGAGACCCGGAACACTGAAGCTTTCTTT	CASRRGETRNTEAFF
-	TRBJ2-7	TRBV20-1	-	TGCAGTGTTCCTCGAGGGGGCGAGCAGTACTTC	CSVPRGGEQYF
-	TRBJ2-1	TRBV9	-	TGTGCCAGCAGCAGGAGGAGCTCCTACAATGAGCAGTTCTTC	CASSRRSSYNEQFF
few	TRBJ1-1	TRBV4-1	-	TGCGCCAGCAGCCAAGAGCGACACATGAACACTGAAGCTTTCTTT	CASSQERHMNTEAFF
-	TRBJ1-2	TRBV27	-	TGTGCCAGCAGTTTACTTGGGAACTATGGCTACACCTTC	CASSLLGNYGYTF
-	TRBJ1-3	TRBV19	-	TGTGCCAGTAGTTACGCCGGCGGCTCTGGAAACACCATATATTTT	CASSYAGGSGNTIYF
-	TRBJ2-7	TRBV28	-	TGCGCCAGCTCCGGGGGCTCTCTTACCTACGAGCAGTACTTC	CASSGGSLTYEQYF
-	TRBJ1-2	TRBV7-9	TRBD1	TGTGCCAGCAGCAACACAGGGGGCCCCTTGGGGTATGGCTACACCTTC	CASSNTGGPLGYGYTF
-	TRBJ2-4	TRBV6-5	-	TGTGCCAGCAGTTACTCGAGTGGGCTAGCCAAAAACATTCAGTACTTC	CASSYSSGLAKNIQYF
-	TRBJ2-7	TRBV30	-	TGTGCCTTCGGGCAGGGCATTAGCCCCTACGAGCAGTACTTC	CAFGQGISPYEQYF
-	TRBJ1-3	TRBV7-2	TRBD1	TGTGCCAGCAGTAGGGACAGACGAAACACCATATATTTT	CASSRDRRNTIYF
-	TRBJ2-2	TRBV7-9	-	TGTGCCAGCAGCTTCGGGTGGGGCCCGGCCGGGGAGCTGTTTTTT	CASSFGWGPAGELFF
-	TRBJ2-7	TRBV11-2	TRBD2	TGTGCCAGCAGCCCCGGCCTTAGCGGGAGGATTTACGAGCAGTACTTC	CASSPGLSGRIYEQYF
-	TRBJ2-1	TRBV27	TRBD2	TGTGCCAGCAGTTTAGGGACTAGCGGGCTTTCGGAGCAGTTCTTC	CASSLGTSGLSEQFF
-	TRBJ2-5	TRBV18	-	TGTGCCAGCTCACCACAGGGACCCCGTCAAGAGACCCAGTACTTC	CASSPQGPRQETQYF
large	TRBJ1-1	TRBV5-4	-	TGTGCCAGCAGCTTGGGGTTGGAAAACACTGAAGCTTTCTTT	CASSLGLENTEAFF
-	TRBJ2-1	TRBV19	-	TGTGCCAGTAGTAGGCTCTGGGGCGGGAATGAGCAGTTCTTC	CASSRLWGGNEQFF
once	TRBJ2-7	TRBV27	TRBD1	TGTGCCAGCAGTCCTGGCCCCGGGCAGGGGGCCTACGAGCAGTACTTC	CASSPGPGQGAYEQYF
once	TRBJ1-3	TRBV28	TRBD1	TGTGCCACCTTGGGAGAGGGGGCGCGTGGAAACACCATATATTTT	CATLGEGARGNTIYF
once	TRBJ1-4	TRBV9	TRBD1	TGTGCCAGCAGCCCACGGGACAGGGATCTTGAAAAACTGTTTTTT	CASSPRDRDLEKLFF
-	TRBJ1-1	TRBV19	-	TGTGCCAGTAGTATTAGGGGGGGAGCTGAAGCTTTCTTT	CASSIRGGAEAFF
-	TRBJ2-1	TRBV11-2	TRBD2	TGTGCCAGCAGCTTAATCAGCGGGGGGGCTTCCTACAATGAGCAGTTCTTC	CASSLISGGASYNEQFF
-	TRBJ1-1	TRBV27	-	TGTGCCAGCAGAAGGAACACTGAAGCTTTCTTT	CASRRNTEAFF
-	TRBJ1-1	TRBV4-3	-	TGCGCCAGCAGCCAAGATCAGGGATACACTGAAGCTTTCTTT	CASSQDQGYTEAFF
once	TRBJ1-1	TRBV2	-	TGTGCCAGCAGTGAATCGGCCAGACCACGAGAAGCTTTCTTT	CASSESARPREAFF
-	TRBJ1-2	TRBV15	TRBD1	TGTGCCACCAGCAGAGGCCGACAGGGATCTAACTATGGCTACACCTTC	CATSRGRQGSNYGYTF
-	TRBJ2-2	TRBV5-3	-	TGTGCCAGAAGCTTGGGGGCAAATGGGGGGATGAACACCGGGGAGCTGTTTTTT	CARSLGANGGMNTGELFF
-	TRBJ2-7	TRBV5-4	-	TGTGCCAGCAGCCGACACCCCTCCTACGAGCAGTACTTC	CASSRHPSYEQYF
-	TRBJ1-1	TRBV4-3	-	TGCGCCAGCAGCCAAACAGGGAACACTGAAGCTTTCTTT	CASSQTGNTEAFF
-	TRBJ1-1	TRBV19	TRBD1	TGTGCCAGTAGTCTCCGGACAGGGAACACTGAAGCTTTCTTT	CASSLRTGNTEAFF
-	TRBJ1-1	TRBV11-3	-	TGTGCCAGCAGCCCCCCTGTCAGACAGTTGAACACTGAAGCTTTCTTT	CASSPPVRQLNTEAFF
-	TRBJ2-7	TRBV6-1	TRBD1	TGTGCCAGCGCGGCGGGACAGGCAGGGGCAAACGAGCAGTACTTC	CASAAGQAGANEQYF
-	TRBJ1-2	TRBV28	TRBD1	TGTGCCAGCTGGGACAGGACAGGAGGGGGCTACACCTTC	CASWDRTGGGYTF
-	TRBJ1-2	TRBV5-5	TRBD1	TGTGCCAGCAGCCCCCCCGGGACAGATGGCTACACCTTC	CASSPPGTDGYTF